Listed below are T cell receptor beta chains from one sample, sequenced in a study of blood T cell repertoires in COVID-19. Sequencing was performed with immunoSEQ multiplex PCR; in TCRdb, only in-frame clones are kept and a portion is missing. The table shows some 100,000 clones, with roughly 85% occurring only once. Material: PBMCs or T cells enriched from blood (not recorded which). Receptors originate from a woman in her forties or fifties who had recovered from COVID-19. Both conserved end residues are part of each CDR3. D genes are given only for firm matches. A row's size may be missing; if present it is once, few, many or a size class.

>TRBV11-2|TRBD2|NA|TRBJ2-2
CASSSSGRPGELFF
TGTGCCAGCAGCTCTAGCGGGAGGCCCGGGGAGCTGTTTTTT
>TRBV5-1|TRBD2|few|TRBJ2-7
CASSSSPGGYEQYF
TGCGCCAGCAGCTCCTCCCCGGGGGGCTACGAGCAGTACTTC
>TRBV19|TRBD1|once|TRBJ1-2
CASRTDRDYGYTF
TGTGCCAGTAGGACAGACAGGGATTATGGCTACACCTTC
>TRBV15|NA|few|TRBJ1-4
CATSLDSIGEKLFF
TGTGCCACCAGCCTCGACAGTATTGGGGAAAAACTGTTTTTT
>TRBV2|TRBD1|NA|TRBJ2-2
CASSEGTGRTGELFF
TGTGCCAGCAGTGAAGGGACAGGGAGAACCGGGGAGCTGTTTTTT
>TRBV12-5|NA|NA|TRBJ1-4
CASGWNPAAGSPEKLFF
TGTGCTAGTGGTTGGAACCCCGCGGCGGGTTCTCCCGAAAAACTGTTTTTT
>TRBV6-2/TRBV6-3|TRBD2|once|TRBJ2-3
CASSTGLVYTQYF
TGTGCCAGCAGCACGGGACTAGTATATACGCAGTATTTT
>TRBV28|TRBD1|NA|TRBJ1-2
CASSSHSSTGGRGYTF
TGTGCCAGCAGTTCCCACTCTTCGACAGGGGGCCGTGGCTACACCTTC
>TRBV19|NA|NA|TRBJ2-7
CASSTGQLNTYEQYF
TGTGCCAGTAGTACCGGACAGCTGAATACCTACGAGCAGTACTTC
>TRBV18|TRBD2|NA|TRBJ2-6
CASSPRQTRGYSGANVLTF
TGTGCCAGCTCACCGCGACAGACGCGGGGGTACTCTGGGGCCAACGTCCTGACTTTC
>TRBV3-1/TRBV3-2|NA|NA|TRBJ1-6
CASSQGQGSSPLHF
TGTGCCAGCAGCCAAGGGCAGGGTTCTTCACCCCTCCACTTT
>TRBV10-2|TRBD1|NA|TRBJ1-5
CASSENFAGGSNQPQHF
TGCGCCAGCAGTGAGAACTTTGCAGGGGGGAGCAATCAGCCCCAGCATTTT
>TRBV4-1|NA|NA|TRBJ1-1
CASSQDIPRENTEAFF
TGCGCCAGCAGCCAGGACATCCCCAGGGAGAACACTGAAGCTTTCTTT
>TRBV11-2|NA|once|TRBJ2-3
CASSLERDTQYF
TGTGCCAGCAGCTTAGAGAGAGATACGCAGTATTTT
>TRBV5-1|TRBD1|NA|TRBJ2-2
CASSLGFNRGSSGELFF
TGCGCCAGCAGCTTGGGGTTTAACAGGGGGAGCTCCGGGGAGCTGTTTTTT
>TRBV3-1/TRBV3-2|NA|NA|TRBJ2-2
CASSQVARDRTGELFF
TGTGCCAGCAGCCAAGTTGCGCGGGACCGCACCGGGGAGCTGTTTTTT
>TRBV5-5|NA|NA|TRBJ1-6
CASSWGGEASPLHF
TGTGCCAGCAGCTGGGGGGGGGAAGCCTCACCCCTCCACTTT
>TRBV5-1|TRBD2|NA|TRBJ2-7
CASSFTGTSGSTGGGYYEQYF
TGCGCCAGCAGCTTTACAGGGACTAGCGGGAGTACCGGAGGGGGGTACTACGAGCAGTACTTC
>TRBV6-5|NA|NA|TRBJ2-3
CASSRAGGVTDTQYF
TGTGCCAGCAGCCGAGCGGGTGGTGTGACAGATACGCAGTATTTT
>TRBV4-2|NA|once|TRBJ1-6
CASSQVKQGLTYNSPLHF
TGTGCCAGCAGCCAAGTCAAGCAGGGCCTGACCTATAATTCACCCCTCCACTTT
>TRBV6-4|TRBD2|NA|TRBJ2-7
CAGKGGKDPGSYEQYF
TGTGCCGGGAAGGGAGGGAAGGACCCGGGGTCCTACGAGCAGTACTTC
>TRBV4-2|NA|NA|TRBJ2-3
CASSPNTDTQYF
TGTGCCAGCAGCCCCAACACAGATACGCAGTATTTT
>TRBV18|NA|few|TRBJ2-7
CASSQQGSYEQYF
TGTGCCAGCTCACAACAGGGCTCCTACGAGCAGTACTTC
>TRBV25-1|TRBD1|few|TRBJ1-1
CASSENRGTEAFF
TGTGCCAGCAGTGAAAACAGGGGGACTGAAGCTTTCTTT
>TRBV29-1|TRBD2|NA|TRBJ2-5
CSVAYGGETQYF
TGCAGCGTTGCATACGGGGGGGAGACCCAGTACTTC
>TRBV9|NA|NA|TRBJ1-1
CASSVEGGARAEAFF
TGTGCCAGCAGCGTAGAAGGGGGGGCCAGAGCTGAAGCTTTCTTT
>TRBV5-4|TRBD1|once|TRBJ2-1
CASSFRGRYEQFF
TGTGCCAGCAGCTTCAGGGGGCGGTATGAGCAGTTCTTC
>TRBV4-1|TRBD2|NA|TRBJ2-5
CASSQPGTSQETQYF
TGCGCCAGCAGCCAACCGGGGACTAGCCAAGAGACCCAGTACTTC
>TRBV20-1|NA|NA|TRBJ2-1
CSARFDEQFF
TGCAGTGCTAGGTTCGATGAGCAGTTCTTC
>TRBV28|TRBD2|NA|TRBJ2-3
CASSPTAAGVEDTQYF
TGTGCCAGCAGTCCGACGGCAGCGGGAGTGGAAGATACGCAGTATTTT
>TRBV6-2/TRBV6-3|NA|NA|TRBJ2-1
CASSFGGSRNEQFF
TGTGCCAGCAGTTTTGGGGGCTCACGCAATGAGCAGTTCTTC
>TRBV2|TRBD2|once|TRBJ2-1
CASNQDGLAGGHEQFF
TGTGCCAGCAATCAAGACGGACTAGCGGGAGGGCATGAGCAGTTCTTC
>TRBV2|NA|NA|TRBJ1-4
CAGRGLDNSLEKLFF
TGTGCCGGAAGGGGCTTGGACAACTCGCTTGAAAAACTGTTTTTT
>TRBV5-1|NA|NA|TRBJ2-3
CASSLSTGSDTQYF
TGCGCCAGCAGCTTGAGTACAGGGTCAGATACGCAGTATTTT
>TRBV6-8|NA|once|TRBJ1-4
CASSWGVLANEKLFF
TGTGCCAGCAGTTGGGGGGTGCTAGCTAATGAAAAACTGTTTTTT
>TRBV30|TRBD1|NA|TRBJ2-7
CAWSGRQGRSYEQYF
TGTGCCTGGAGTGGTAGACAGGGACGCTCCTACGAGCAGTACTTC
>TRBV3-1/TRBV3-2|TRBD2|NA|TRBJ2-7
CASSQASSGRLAEQYF
TGTGCCAGCAGCCAAGCGTCTAGCGGGAGATTGGCGGAGCAGTACTTC
>TRBV3-1/TRBV3-2|TRBD1|few|TRBJ2-2
CASSPSPGQGANTGELFF
TGTGCCAGCAGCCCCTCTCCGGGACAGGGGGCTAACACCGGGGAGCTGTTTTTT
>TRBV30|TRBD1|NA|TRBJ1-4
CAWATGGDEKLFF
TGTGCCTGGGCCACAGGGGGCGATGAAAAACTGTTTTTT
>TRBV13|NA|NA|TRBJ2-2
CASSLEGTSGELFF
TGTGCCAGCAGCCTAGAGGGGACATCCGGGGAGCTGTTTTTT
>TRBV2|TRBD1|few|TRBJ2-3
CASRTPGQRITDTQYF
TGTGCCAGCAGGACACCGGGACAGAGAATAACAGATACGCAGTATTTT
>TRBV10-3|TRBD2|NA|TRBJ2-7
CAIRAGTSGSSEQYF
TGTGCCATCAGGGCCGGGACTAGCGGGAGTAGTGAGCAGTACTTC
>TRBV14|NA|once|TRBJ2-3
CASSQVTPGTQYF
TGTGCCAGCAGCCAAGTCACTCCCGGTACGCAGTATTTT
>TRBV28|NA|NA|TRBJ1-2
CASSSPSRVYGYTF
TGTGCCAGCAGTTCACCGTCCAGGGTCTATGGCTACACCTTC